These 28 T cell receptor beta chains were sequenced from one sample in a study of blood T cell repertoires in COVID-19. Measured with immunoSEQ multiplex PCR; TCRdb has only the in-frame clones, and not every one. The sample includes about 200,000 clones, roughly 90% of them seen just once. Material: PBMCs or T cells enriched from blood (not recorded which). Receptor source: a woman younger than 45 who had been exposed to COVID-19.

Comment on this clone: The same CDR3 can be traced to other DNA sequences in this sample. The CDR3 reads CASSIGQGAYEQYF. The CDR3 DNA reads TGTGCCAGTAGTATAGGTCAGGGGGCATACGAGCAGTACTTC. The rearrangement joins TRBV19 to TRBJ2-7; TRBD1 matches 8 bases. Germline-derived CDR1 and CDR2 are LNHDA and SQIVND (reference sequence). Trimming cost V 1 base and J 4 bases; bases outside gene matches: 3. The CDR3 consists of 14 residues. Drawing the rest from reference TRBV19 and TRBJ2-7, the complete variable domain is DGGITQSPKYLFRKEGQNVTLSCEQNLNHDAMYWYRQDPGQGLRLIYYSQIVNDFQKGDIAEGYSVSREKKESFPLTVTSAQKNPTAFYLCASSIGQGAYEQYFGPGTRLTVT.

The chain recombines TRBV9 with TRBJ1-2; 7 bases are shared with TRBD1. The V segment lost 4 bases and the J segment 5 bases; nucleotides outside the gene matches: 8. Germline loops: CDR1 SGDLS, CDR2 YYNGEE. This CDR3 has 14 amino acids. The CDR3 reads CASSPVEGAYGYTF. The CDR3 bases are TGTGCCAGCAGCCCCGTGGAGGGGGCGTATGGCTACACCTTC.

The chain uses TRBV24-1 and TRBJ2-2; 9 bases match TRBD1. V dropped 4 bases and J dropped 5; count of bases not matched to a gene: 7. Germline assignment: CDR1 KGHDR and CDR2 SFDVKD. This CDR3 has 16 residues. This CDR3 reads CATSDSTGGGTGELFF. The CDR3, as DNA: TGTGCCACCAGTGACTCGACAGGGGGTGGTACCGGGGAGCTGTTTTTT.

This clone is a singleton in its sample. V gene TRBV3-1 (or the pseudogene TRBV3-2) combines with J gene TRBJ1-6; 8 positions match TRBD1. The CDR3 is 15 residues long. The V segment lost 3 bases and the J segment 10 bases; nucleotides outside the gene matches: 8. Looked up from germline, CDR1 is LGHDT and CDR2 is YNNKEL (reference sequence). CDR3 loop: CASSQGRTGRSPLHF. In DNA, the CDR3 is TGTGCCAGCAGCCAGGGAAGGACAGGGCGGTCACCCCTCCACTTT.

The genes are TRBV12-2 and TRBJ2-7; TRBD1 reflects the table's D call only, with no check against the DNA. TRBV12-2 corresponds to a pseudogene. The CDR3 sequence is 13 residues long. DNA of the CDR3: TGTGCAAGTCGCGCTAAAGGGGGCGCCGAGCAGTACTTC. The encoded protein is CASRAKGGAEQYF.

The chain employs TRBV7-9 and TRBJ2-3; the match to TRBD2 covers 8 bases. With V trimmed by 4 bases and J by 8 bases, 5 bases remained unmatched. CDR3 length: 13 amino acids. Germline CDR1 and CDR2: SEHNR and FQNEAQ (reference sequence). The CDR3 region is CASSSLSGGTQYF. The DNA of the CDR3 is TGTGCCAGCAGCTCATTAAGCGGGGGTACGCAGTATTTT.

V usage is TRBV27 and J usage is TRBJ1-2; 10 positions agree with TRBD1. The CDR3 is made up of 14 amino acids. CDR1 is MNHEY, CDR2 SMNVEV, per germline (reference sequence). J gave up 6 bases and V 0 bases, and 1 base lay outside the gene matches. The CDR3 sequence: CASSLSDRGHGYTF. CDR3 nucleotides: TGTGCCAGCAGTTTATCAGACAGGGGGCATGGCTACACCTTC.

This sequence joins TRBV4-1 and TRBJ2-3; 9 nucleotides align to TRBD1. The CDR3 has 17 residues. V lost 3 bases, J lost 4 bases, and 11 bases stayed unmatched. CDR1 and CDR2 from the germline V gene are MGHRA and YSYEKL. CDR3 coding DNA: TGCGCCAGCAGCCAGGAGAGGACAGGGGTATTGGCAGATACGCAGTATTTT. This encodes CASSQERTGVLADTQYF.

This clone was picked up one time. The chain couples TRBV19 to TRBJ1-3; weak D call: TRBD1 (5 bases). The CDR3 is made up of 15 amino acids. In germline, CDR1 is LNHDA, CDR2 SQIVND (reference sequence). The ends were cut back, 6 bases at V and 4 bases at J, with 16 bases in the middle. The CDR3, as DNA: TGTGCCAGTAGCCTTAGACAGCGAGGAGGAAACACCATATATTTT. Residues: CASSLRQRGGNTIYF.

CDR3 loop: CAWSGEVQSSYNEQFF. The CDR3 nucleotides read TGTGCCTGGAGTGGGGAGGTCCAGAGCTCCTACAATGAGCAGTTCTTC. This chain connects TRBV30 to TRBJ2-1; D is possibly TRBD2 (6 bases). The CDR3 loop spans 16 amino acids. CDR1 GTSNPN and CDR2 SVGIG come from the germline V gene (reference sequence). Trimming removed 1 base at V and 0 bases at J, with 13 bases between.

The table lists this clone with many counts. This chain uses TRBV10-3 with TRBJ1-3; D is ambiguous. Between the trimmed V and J ends, which lost 0 bases and 0 bases, there was a span of 9 bases. This CDR3 region has 16 residues. CDR1 ENHRY and CDR2 SYGVKD come from the germline V gene. The CDR3: CAISESAGDSGNTIYF. CDR3 sequence (DNA): TGTGCCATCAGTGAGTCGGCAGGTGACTCTGGAAACACCATATATTTT.

This clone was observed at least ten times. This chain links TRBV29-1 with TRBJ1-2; TRBD1 agrees at 9 bases. The germline V gene encodes CDR1 SQVTM and CDR2 ANQGSEA. The CDR3 has 12 amino acids. Unmatched junction bases numbered 2, after V lost 7 bases and J lost 2 bases. CDR3 amino acids: CSAGTGNYGYTF. DNA of the CDR3: TGCAGCGCCGGGACAGGGAACTATGGCTACACCTTC.

The CDR3 DNA reads TGCGCCAGCAGCTTGGAGGTCGGGCCCACGACTAGCGGGCCGAGGGATACGCAGTATTTT. Protein: CASSLEVGPTTSGPRDTQYF. The chain recombines TRBV5-1 with TRBJ2-3; 10 nucleotides align to TRBD2. There are 20 residues in the CDR3. Germline loops: CDR1 SGHRS, CDR2 YFSETQ. V shed 0 bases and J 6 bases; nucleotides not matched to a gene: 19.

The chain couples TRBV19 to TRBJ2-1, with D tentatively TRBD2 (7 bases). The CDR3 loop spans 17 amino acids. The V gene lost 4 bases and the J gene lost 0 bases, with 16 bases spanning the gap. Looked up from germline, CDR1 is LNHDA and CDR2 is SQIVND (reference sequence). CDR3 amino acids: CASSRRGGPSSYNEQFF. The CDR3 DNA sequence: TGTGCCAGTAGTAGGAGGGGGGGTCCGAGCTCCTACAATGAGCAGTTCTTC.

This chain connects TRBV10-3 to TRBJ2-2; D may be TRBD1 (5 bases). Trimming stripped 3 bases from V and 3 bases from J, with 8 bases between. The CDR3 is 14 residues long. Germline assignment: CDR1 ENHRY and CDR2 SYGVKD. The CDR3 loop reads CAISDLQDTGELFF. CDR3 in DNA: TGTGCCATCAGTGACTTACAGGACACCGGGGAGCTGTTTTTT.

This chain links TRBV7-8 with TRBJ1-5; 8 bases match TRBD1. Germline CDR1 reads SGHVS; CDR2 reads FQNEAQ. Trimming took 5 bases from V and 3 from J; bases not matched to a gene: 3. CDR3 length: 14 residues. This CDR3 is CASSGGQDNQPQHF. As DNA, the CDR3 is TGTGCCAGCAGCGGGGGACAGGACAATCAGCCCCAGCATTTT.

The rearrangement uses TRBV10-3 and TRBJ1-1; 8 bases line up with TRBD1. CDR3 length equals 13 residues. V lost 6 bases and J lost 3; bases outside the gene matches: 3. Looked up from germline, CDR1 is ENHRY and CDR2 is SYGVKD. The CDR3 reads CAISKTGDTEAFF. For the CDR3, the DNA is TGTGCCATCAGCAAGACAGGGGACACTGAAGCTTTCTTT.

The gene calls are TRBV18 and TRBJ2-4; 7 bases agree with TRBD1. CDR1 and CDR2 from the germline V gene are KGHSH and LQKENI. The junction had 10 bases not matched to a gene; V was cut back by 4 bases and J by 4 bases. The CDR3 runs to 16 residues. The CDR3 DNA is TGTGCCAGCTCACTACAGACAGGGAGTGGGAAAAACATTCAGTACTTC. This codes for CASSLQTGSGKNIQYF.

The rearrangement links TRBV3-1 (or the pseudogene TRBV3-2) to TRBJ1-1; D uncertain. V lost 0 bases and J lost 3, with 11 bases in between. The germline V gene has CDR1 LGHDT and CDR2 YNNKEL (reference sequence). The CDR3 is made up of 15 amino acids. The CDR3 loop is CASSQDGRSDTEAFF. CDR3 DNA: TGTGCCAGCAGCCAAGATGGGAGATCCGACACTGAAGCTTTCTTT.

This chain joins TRBV28 and TRBJ2-1; TRBD1 might be the D (5 bases). Germline V lookup: CDR1 MDHEN, CDR2 SYDVKM. The length of the CDR3 is 11 residues. V was clipped by 6 bases and J by 7 bases, with 7 bases between them. The CDR3 loop reads CASRRQNEQFF. The DNA of the CDR3 is TGTGCCAGCAGACGACAGAATGAGCAGTTCTTC.

The chain recombines TRBV5-1 with TRBJ1-2; a possible D gene is TRBD1 (5 bases). This CDR3 has 14 amino acids. Germline values: CDR1 SGHRS, CDR2 YFSETQ. The V end was cut by 7 bases, the J end by 4 bases, with 17 bases between. CDR3 coding DNA: TGCGCCAGCGGAGGGGACGGACTAATCTATGGCTACACCTTC. Protein product: CASGGDGLIYGYTF.

A single count supports this clone. The chain carries TRBV12-5 and TRBJ1-5; D is unclear. Trimming removed 2 bases at V and 7 bases at J, with 6 bases between. The length of the CDR3 is 12 residues. Per the germline V gene, CDR1 is LGHNT and CDR2 is FRNRAP. CDR3 sequence (DNA): TGTGCTAGTGGTTTGTACATGCAGCCCCAGCATTTT. Translated, it gives CASGLYMQPQHF.

This clone was observed a single time. The genes are TRBV24-1 and TRBJ2-3; tentative D call: TRBD2 (5 bases). CDR3 length: 12 residues. V dropped 10 bases and J dropped 2 bases, with 9 bases sitting between them. Germline assignment: CDR1 KGHDR and CDR2 SFDVKD. CDR3 nucleotides: TGTGCCACAGAGGGAGTCACAGATACGCAGTATTTT. Translated, it gives CATEGVTDTQYF.

Comment on this clone: The sample holds other DNA sequences that translate to the same CDR3. J is TRBJ1-5 and V is TRBV30, with D hard to call. Looked up from germline, CDR1 is GTSNPN and CDR2 is SVGIG (reference sequence). The ends were cut back, 0 bases at V and 3 bases at J, with 6 bases in the middle. The CDR3 loop spans 13 amino acids. CDR3 DNA: TGTGCCTGGAGTGTACGAGACAATCAGCCCCAGCATTTT. Its protein is CAWSVRDNQPQHF.

V usage is TRBV5-1 and J usage is TRBJ2-5, with TRBD2 matching 11 bases. The CDR3 totals 15 residues. V shed 4 bases and J 2 bases; nucleotides not matched to a gene: 4. Germline CDR1 is SGHRS and CDR2 is YFSETQ. The CDR3 region has the DNA TGCGCCAGCAGCCGACTAGCGGGGAGGCAAGAGACCCAGTACTTC. It specifies CASSRLAGRQETQYF.

V is TRBV28 and J is TRBJ1-5, with 8 bases that match TRBD1. This CDR3 is built from 18 residues. V lost 7 bases to trimming and J lost 3 bases; unmatched junction nucleotides: 17. CDR1 and CDR2 from the germline V gene are MDHEN and SYDVKM. The CDR3: CASTPTGGGLKANQPQHF. The CDR3, as DNA: TGTGCCAGCACCCCCACAGGGGGAGGCCTAAAGGCCAATCAGCCCCAGCATTTT.

About this clone itself: Other DNA sequences in the sample encode the same CDR3. The chain links TRBV18 to TRBJ2-5; D is undetermined. Looked up from germline, CDR1 is KGHSH and CDR2 is LQKENI. V lost 2 bases to trimming and J lost 3 bases, with 7 bases between them. The CDR3 is made up of 13 amino acids. CDR3 sequence reads: CASSPNREETQYF. DNA of the CDR3: TGTGCCAGCTCACCAAACAGAGAAGAGACCCAGTACTTC. Supplemented by reference TRBV18 and TRBJ2-5, the full variable domain reads NAGVMQNPRHLVRRRGQEARLRCSPMKGHSHVYWYRQLPEEGLKFMVYLQKENIIDESGMPKERFSAEFPKEGPSILRIQQVVRGDSAAYFCASSPNREETQYFGPGTRLLVL.

The chain combines TRBV2 with TRBJ2-2, with a possible D match to TRBD2 (6 bases). CDR1 and CDR2 (germline): SNHLY, FYNNEI. The germline V and J ends were trimmed by 11 bases and 6 bases, with 22 bases remaining between them. The CDR3 sequence is 15 residues long. CDR3 sequence reads: CAARPGSRGPGELFF. The CDR3 region has the DNA TGTGCCGCCCGGCCCGGGAGCAGAGGGCCCGGGGAGCTGTTTTTT.